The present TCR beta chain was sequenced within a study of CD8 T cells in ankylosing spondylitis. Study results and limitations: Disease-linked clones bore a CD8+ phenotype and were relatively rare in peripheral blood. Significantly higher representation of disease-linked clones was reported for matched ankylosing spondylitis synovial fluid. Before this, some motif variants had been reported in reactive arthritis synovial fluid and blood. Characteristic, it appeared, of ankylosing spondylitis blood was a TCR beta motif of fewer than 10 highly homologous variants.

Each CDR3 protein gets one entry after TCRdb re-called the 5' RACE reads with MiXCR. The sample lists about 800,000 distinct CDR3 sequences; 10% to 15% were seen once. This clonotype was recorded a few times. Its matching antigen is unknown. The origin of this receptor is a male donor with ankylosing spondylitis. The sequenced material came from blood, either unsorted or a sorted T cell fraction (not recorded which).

CDR3 DNA: TGTGCCAGCAGTTTAGGTAGGACGCGGGCTTTCTTT. It codes for CASSLGRTRAFF. V usage is TRBV12-3 or TRBV12-4 and J usage is TRBJ1-1; D remains ambiguous. Trimming removed 1 base from V and 11 bases from J, with 11 bases in between. There are 12 residues in the CDR3.